This is a list of T cell receptor beta chains from one sample in a study of response to subunit inactivated influenza vaccine. TCRdb used MiXCR to reprocess the RT-PCR reads, holding one entry per CDR3 protein. The repertoire holds some 200,000 distinct CDR3 sequences, with roughly 12% as singletons. The same data also went into a second study, on T cells expressing NK-cell markers.

The sample consisted of CD8+ T cells sorted from PBMCs, taken 11 to 12 days after vaccination. These TCRs come from a man between 45 and 60 years old who received an inactivated influenza vaccine. CDR3s include the opening cysteine and the closing phenylalanine or tryptophan. Fields, in order: J gene, D gene, clone size, V gene, CDR3 protein, CDR3 DNA. D genes are given only for firm matches. Where a row states a size, it is once, few, many or the class of an expanded clone; other rows omit it.

TRBJ2-2,-,-,TRBV7-9,CASSHRQNTGELFF,TGTGCCAGCAGCCACCGACAGAACACCGGGGAGCTGTTTTTT
TRBJ2-3,-,few,TRBV4-2,CASSQGRDTQYF,TGTGCCAGCAGCCAAGGACGGGATACGCAGTATTTT
TRBJ2-7,TRBD1,-,TRBV5-6,CASSVTGNSYEQYF,TGTGCCAGCAGCGTGACAGGGAACTCCTACGAGCAGTACTTC
TRBJ2-7,TRBD2,-,TRBV28,CASGLAANEQYF,TGTGCCAGCGGACTAGCGGCAAACGAGCAGTACTTC
TRBJ2-3,-,few,TRBV15,CATSSGGGADTQYF,TGTGCCACCAGCAGTGGGGGTGGTGCAGATACGCAGTATTTT
TRBJ2-3,-,-,TRBV27,CASSLLAASTDTQYF,TGTGCCAGCAGTTTATTAGCGGCATCCACAGATACGCAGTATTTT
TRBJ2-3,-,-,TRBV20-1,CSAFRTGYHTDTQYF,TGCAGTGCTTTTCGGACGGGATACCACACAGATACGCAGTATTTT
TRBJ2-3,-,-,TRBV20-1,CSARDMQGYTDTQYF,TGCAGTGCTAGAGATATGCAGGGTTACACAGATACGCAGTATTTT
TRBJ2-4,-,-,TRBV13,CASSLRTAAKNIQYF,TGTGCCAGCAGCTTACGAACAGCGGCCAAAAACATTCAGTACTTC
TRBJ2-1,-,few,TRBV27,CASSLGPLSGEQFF,TGTGCCAGCAGTTTGGGCCCCCTCAGTGGTGAGCAGTTCTTC
TRBJ2-6,-,few,TRBV14,CASSPGGANVLTF,TGTGCCAGCAGCCCCGGGGGGGCCAACGTCCTGACTTTC
TRBJ2-7,TRBD2,many,TRBV27,CASSFSGSSYEQYF,TGTGCCAGCAGTTTTAGCGGGAGTAGCTACGAGCAGTACTTC
TRBJ2-1,TRBD2,-,TRBV20-1,CSAPGTSLFNEQFF,TGCAGTGCTCCCGGGACTAGCCTCTTCAATGAGCAGTTCTTC
TRBJ2-1,-,few,TRBV7-9,CASSLLVGASYNEQFF,TGTGCCAGCAGCTTATTGGTGGGGGCCTCCTACAATGAGCAGTTCTTC
TRBJ2-3,TRBD2,-,TRBV7-2,CASSLMSGGGRGDTQYF,TGTGCCAGCAGCTTAATGTCCGGCGGGGGGAGGGGAGATACGCAGTATTTT
TRBJ1-6,-,-,TRBV6-1,CASRASVSSYNSPLHF,TGTGCCAGCAGAGCCTCCGTGAGCTCCTATAATTCACCCCTCCACTTT
TRBJ2-5,-,many,TRBV11-2,CASSLVGALAETQYF,TGTGCCAGCAGCTTGGTGGGGGCGTTGGCAGAGACCCAGTACTTC
TRBJ1-4,-,-,TRBV29-1,CSVAARGEKLFF,TGCAGCGTTGCGGCCCGGGGTGAAAAACTGTTTTTT
TRBJ2-7,-,-,TRBV20-1,CSARTLSSYEQYF,TGCAGTGCTCGTACTTTAAGCTCCTACGAGCAGTACTTC
TRBJ2-5,TRBD2,-,TRBV7-7,CASSLERGAPETQYF,TGTGCCAGCAGCTTAGAGCGGGGGGCCCCTGAGACCCAGTACTTC
TRBJ2-7,TRBD2,-,TRBV6-2/TRBV6-3,CASSYTLAGAAREQYF,TGTGCCAGCAGTTACACCCTAGCGGGGGCCGCACGCGAGCAGTACTTC
TRBJ2-3,TRBD2,-,TRBV4-2,CASSQVLGERETTDTQYF,TGTGCCAGCAGCCAGGTGTTGGGTGAGCGGGAGACCACAGATACGCAGTATTTT
TRBJ2-3,-,few,TRBV6-2/TRBV6-3,CASSYVRLDTQYF,TGTGCCAGCAGTTACGTCCGCCTTGATACGCAGTATTTT
TRBJ2-2,TRBD2,-,TRBV27,CASSLSSGMTGELFF,TGTGCCAGCAGTTTATCTAGCGGGATGACCGGGGAGCTGTTTTTT
TRBJ2-7,TRBD1,medium-sized,TRBV11-2,CASSAGTGTYEQYF,TGTGCCAGCAGCGCCGGGACAGGAACCTACGAGCAGTACTTC
TRBJ1-1,-,few,TRBV4-1,CASSPSKGYAAFF,TGCGCCAGCAGCCCCTCCAAGGGGTACGCAGCTTTCTTT
TRBJ2-7,TRBD1,-,TRBV6-5,CASSYSGRGPNEQYF,TGTGCCAGCAGTTACTCGGGCAGGGGGCCCAACGAGCAGTACTTC
TRBJ2-7,-,-,TRBV4-1,CASSHHGQTYEQYF,TGCGCCAGCAGCCATCACGGACAGACATACGAGCAGTACTTC
TRBJ2-2,-,-,TRBV6-5,CASSSQGGWNGELFF,TGTGCCAGCAGTTCCCAGGGGGGGTGGAACGGGGAGCTGTTTTTT
TRBJ2-1,-,-,TRBV25-1,CASSDQRAGYLYNEQFF,TGTGCCAGCAGTGACCAGCGGGCGGGATATCTCTACAATGAGCAGTTCTTC
TRBJ2-5,TRBD2,-,TRBV6-2/TRBV6-3,CASSLGLALQETQYF,TGTGCCAGCAGCCTCGGACTAGCCCTGCAAGAGACCCAGTACTTC
TRBJ2-7,-,-,TRBV20-1,CSARFRRVSDYEQYF,TGCAGTGCTAGGTTCCGAAGGGTGTCGGACTACGAGCAGTACTTC
TRBJ1-1,-,many,TRBV20-1,CSARGTGMGTEAFF,TGCAGTGCTCGGGGAACAGGGATGGGGACTGAAGCTTTCTTT
TRBJ2-1,TRBD2,-,TRBV9,CASSGYRKTGTSGRYNEQFF,TGTGCCAGCAGCGGATACAGGAAAACAGGGACTAGCGGGAGGTACAATGAGCAGTTCTTC
TRBJ2-7,TRBD1,-,TRBV27,CASSIGQGGEQYF,TGTGCCAGCAGTATCGGACAGGGAGGAGAGCAGTACTTC
TRBJ2-7,-,-,TRBV12-3/TRBV12-4,CASSVAPHEQYF,TGTGCCAGCAGCGTAGCCCCCCACGAGCAGTACTTC